This T cell receptor (beta chain) derives from a study of cytomegalovirus exposure and HLA in healthy donors. The PCR used 60 Vbeta and 13 Jbeta primers. Sequencing was performed with immunoSEQ multiplex PCR; in TCRdb, only in-frame clones are kept and a portion is missing. The sample contains 150,000 to 200,000 clones, 65% to 70% of which appear only once. The CDR3 extends over 15 amino acids. The J segment lost 1 base and the V segment lost 4 bases, leaving 5 bases of the junction unmatched. From germline, CDR1 is LGHNA and CDR2 YNFKEQ. This receptor was obtained from a woman aged 18 to 35 in good health and CMV-seropositive. The sample was PBMCs. This chain links TRBV4-2 with TRBJ2-3, with 7 positions matching TRBD1. This CDR3 is CASSLSGTGTDTQYF. CDR3 nucleotides: TGTGCCAGCAGCCTCTCCGGGACAGGCACAGATACGCAGTATTTT.